These 9 T cell receptor beta chains originate from one sample sequenced in a study of cytomegalovirus exposure and HLA in healthy donors. Amplification used 60 Vbeta primers and 13 Jbeta primers. TCRdb's table, derived via immunoSEQ multiplex PCR, lists solely in-frame clones and lacks some. In the table there are 150,000 or so clones, around three quarters of which are singletons. Sequencing was done on a sample of PBMCs. The receptor set was obtained from a male donor in good health and CMV-seronegative.

The chain couples TRBV29-1 to TRBJ2-1, with 8 nucleotides matching TRBD1. The V gene end was trimmed by 3 bases and the J gene end by 7 bases; junction bases not matched to a gene: 11. The CDR3 is 15 amino acids. Germline CDR1 reads SQVTM; CDR2 reads ANQGSEA. In nucleotides, the CDR3 is TGCAGCGTTGAGTTCACAGGGGGTCTTGGGAATGAGCAGTTCTTC. It translates to CSVEFTGGLGNEQFF.

The chain links TRBV5-1 to TRBJ2-1, with D perhaps TRBD2 (5 bases). Looked up from germline, CDR1 is SGHRS and CDR2 is YFSETQ. Between the trimmed V and J ends, which lost 3 bases and 7 bases, there was a span of 14 bases. CDR3 length: 14 amino acids. CDR3 loop: CASSSTRDLNEQFF. DNA for the CDR3: TGCGCCAGCAGCTCCACCCGGGATCTAAATGAGCAGTTCTTC.

CDR3 region: CAISDLAGEQETQYF. CDR3 DNA sequence: TGTGCCATCAGTGATCTAGCGGGTGAGCAAGAGACCCAGTACTTC. V gene TRBV10-3 combines with J gene TRBJ2-5; 8 bases map to TRBD2. The CDR3 is 15 amino acids. CDR1 is ENHRY, CDR2 SYGVKD, per germline. The trim removed 3 bases at V and 2 bases at J, leaving 5 bases unmatched.

This clone showed up just a few times. V and J are TRBV7-9 and TRBJ1-6, with TRBD1 matching 10 bases. The CDR3 has 15 residues. Per the germline V gene, CDR1 is SEHNR and CDR2 is FQNEAQ (reference sequence). J was trimmed by 6 bases and V by 2 bases; bases with no gene match: 1. The CDR3: CASSLRDRGNSPLHF. The CDR3 nucleotides read TGTGCCAGCAGCTTAAGGGACAGGGGTAATTCACCCCTCCACTTT.

This chain uses TRBV30 with TRBJ1-2; 9 bases fit TRBD1. V shed 2 bases, J shed 6 bases, and the junction held 4 bases outside the gene matches. The germline gives CDR1 GTSNPN, CDR2 SVGIG (reference sequence). The CDR3 totals 13 residues. The CDR3 DNA reads TGTGCCTGGAGTCGAGGGACAGGGAATGGCTACACCTTC. Translating it yields CAWSRGTGNGYTF.

The sample holds a few counts of this clone. This rearrangement joins TRBV7-2 to TRBJ1-5; D is perhaps TRBD1 (5 bases). Trimming pared 5 bases from V and 2 bases from J, leaving 13 bases between. The CDR3 is 15 amino acids. Germline CDR1 and CDR2: SGHTA and FQGNSA. In DNA, the CDR3 is TGTGCCAGCAGCCGCCTGGGGGGTGGCAATCAGCCCCAGCATTTT. Amino acid sequence: CASSRLGGGNQPQHF.

The chain uses TRBV9 and TRBJ1-2; D unclear. Germline V gene data show CDR1 as SGDLS and CDR2 as YYNGEE. The CDR3 extends over 15 amino acids. The V and J ends lost 0 bases and 2 bases respectively, with 11 bases between them. The CDR3 nucleotides read TGTGCCAGCAGCGTAGAGGGAGATCCAAACTATGGCTACACCTTC. This sequence encodes CASSVEGDPNYGYTF. Combining the CDR3 with reference TRBV9 and TRBJ1-2 gives the whole variable domain DSGVTQTPKHLITATGQRVTLRCSPRSGDLSVYWYQQSLDQGLQFLIQYYNGEERAKGNILERFSAQQFPDLHSELNLSSLELGDSALYFCASSVEGDPNYGYTFGSGTRLTVV.

The chain recombines TRBV2 with TRBJ1-2; D is unresolved. Germline loops: CDR1 SNHLY, CDR2 FYNNEI. The CDR3 loop spans 13 amino acids. With 6 bases removed from V and 4 bases from J, the gap between germline ends came to 12 bases. The CDR3 nucleotides are TGTGCCAGCAGAGAGGGTCTAGGCTATGGCTACACCTTC. Its translation: CASREGLGYGYTF.

The chain is built from TRBV15 and TRBJ2-1, with 8 positions matching TRBD1. The CDR3 loop spans 15 amino acids. Germline V lookup: CDR1 LNHNV, CDR2 YYDKDF (reference sequence). Germline trimming cut 0 bases from V and 10 bases from J; bases unmatched to any gene: 8. This CDR3 is CATSREWDRSREQFF. The CDR3 region has the DNA TGTGCCACCAGCAGAGAATGGGACAGGTCTCGGGAGCAGTTCTTC. The full variable domain, completed using reference TRBV15 and TRBJ2-1, is DAMVIQNPRYQVTQFGKPVTLSCSQTLNHNVMYWYQQKSSQAPKLLFHYYDKDFNNEADTPDNFQSRRPNTSFCFLDIRSPGLGDTAMYLCATSREWDRSREQFFGPGTRLTVL.